This T cell receptor (beta chain) came from a study of T-cell reconstitution after alpha-beta-depleted transplantation in children. This clonotype has a count of ten or more. The antigen is unknown. The CDR3 totals 12 residues. V lost 2 bases and J lost 9, with 8 bases in between. Germline V gene sequence: CDR1 MDHEN, CDR2 SYDVKM. Whole-study findings and limits: By about two months after transplant, alpha-beta T cells reportedly arose from several hundred graft clones that had expanded. Surviving recipient T cells and intrathymic progenitors accounted for some patients' high TCRbeta diversity at day 60.

Unique molecular identifiers featured in how the TCRbeta library was prepared. TCRdb fed the PCR reads into MiXCR, producing one record per CDR3 protein. The table lists around 180,000 distinct CDR3 sequences, around 10% of them singletons. Sequences were derived from PBMCs, sampled before TCRalphabeta/CD19-depleted stem cell transplant. This TCR came from a boy aged 2 to 9 with acute myeloid leukemia, due to receive a stem cell transplant. The chain is built from TRBV28 and TRBJ2-1, with D uncertain. The CDR3 nucleotides are TGTGCCAGCAGTTTAATCGGGTTTGAGCAGTTCTTC. It is translated as CASSLIGFEQFF.